The 28 T cell receptor beta chains below come from one sample, sequenced in a study of T cells in Graves' hyperthyroidism and ophthalmopathy (dated by TCRdb to about 2019). The library was obtained by multiplex PCR. The sequencer was an Illumina HiSeq 2000. TCR beta CDR3 regions were amplified from RNA transcripts. The TCR CDR3 was subjected to a first round of RT-PCR using the HTBI primer set and the Qiagen OneStep RT-PCR kit. In-frame beta chains were kept once TCRdb had trimmed the public reads at Q25 with fastp and called clones with MiXCR. A single entry per CDR3 protein holds the most common genes and DNA from its merged rows. The sample yields a few hundred thousand distinct CDR3 sequences; around 14% were counted once. The top ten clonotypes cover 25% to 35% of the sample. Sequenced: blood. The receptors here all came from a woman in her late teens or twenties with Graves' hyperthyroidism that later progressed to Graves' ophthalmopathy.

This clonotype was detected ten times or more. V is TRBV28 and J is TRBJ1-1; 12 bases match TRBD1. With 6 bases clipped from V and 1 base from J, the junction kept 3 bases outside the gene matches. This CDR3 has 15 amino acids. Germline V lookup: CDR1 MDHEN, CDR2 SYDVKM. CDR3 in DNA: TGTGCCAGCAGGGGACAGGGGGCGCGGAACACTGAAGCTTTCTTT. As protein: CASRGQGARNTEAFF.

This clonotype was seen ten or more times. This chain connects TRBV28 to TRBJ1-2; D not resolved. V gave up 6 bases and J gave up 4 bases, with 18 bases separating them. Germline values: CDR1 MDHEN, CDR2 SYDVKM. This CDR3 spans 15 amino acids. The CDR3 sequence: CASSFVRVFGYGYTF. The DNA of the CDR3 is TGTGCCAGCAGCTTTGTACGGGTTTTTGGCTATGGCTACACCTTC.

This clonotype was detected ten times or more. The V call is TRBV2, the J call TRBJ2-1; no firm D call. The CDR3 runs to 13 residues. Germline V gene sequence: CDR1 SNHLY, CDR2 FYNNEI. Trimming removed 3 bases at V and 3 bases at J, with 6 bases between. DNA of the CDR3: TGTGCCAGCAGTGAGACCAGCTACAATGAGCAGTTCTTC. Its translation is CASSETSYNEQFF.

A remark on this clonotype: The junction departs from the called germline gene at one end, perhaps through a read error. This chain uses TRBV24-1 with TRBJ2-5; weak D call: TRBD1 (5 bases). The germline gives CDR1 KGHDR, CDR2 SFDVKD. The CDR3 contains 15 residues. In nucleotides, the CDR3 is TGTGCCACCAGTGACTCAGGGATAGTCCAAGGGACCCAGTACTTC. Encoded protein: CATSDSGIVQGTQYF.

CDR3 coding DNA: TGTGCCAGCAGTCGGCGAACAGGGGGTTACTATGGCTACACCTTC. This gives the protein CASSRRTGGYYGYTF. The chain joins TRBV6-1 to TRBJ1-2, with 8 nucleotides matching TRBD1. This CDR3 comprises 15 residues. CDR1 and CDR2 (germline): MNHNS, SASEGT. The J segment lost 3 bases and the V segment lost 5 bases, leaving 8 bases of the junction unmatched.

This clonotype was detected many times. The rearrangement links TRBV2 to TRBJ2-1; 8 nucleotides line up with TRBD1. Germline V gene data show CDR1 as SNHLY and CDR2 as FYNNEI. The CDR3 has 16 amino acids. The trim removed 3 bases at V and 2 bases at J, leaving 6 bases unmatched. This chain's CDR3 is CASSESGRGPYNEQFF. For the CDR3, the DNA is TGTGCCAGCAGTGAGTCAGGCAGGGGGCCCTACAATGAGCAGTTCTTC.

This clonotype has a handful of counts. This chain connects TRBV5-6 to TRBJ2-7, with D perhaps matching TRBD1 or TRBD2 (6 bases each). Per the germline V gene, CDR1 is SGHDT and CDR2 is YYEEEE. Trimming removed 4 bases from V and 0 bases from J, with 17 bases in between. The length of the CDR3 is 16 residues. This CDR3 reads CASSLGGQPGSYEQYF. CDR3 bases: TGTGCCAGCAGCCTGGGAGGACAGCCGGGCTCCTACGAGCAGTACTTC.

This clonotype was seen many times. This chain uses TRBV2 with TRBJ2-2; unclear D gene. This CDR3 has 14 amino acids. The V end was cut by 5 bases, the J end by 4 bases, with 11 bases between. Germline V gene sequence: CDR1 SNHLY, CDR2 FYNNEI. Here the CDR3 DNA reads TGTGCCAGCAGTCAATCGACCTTCACCGGGGAGCTGTTTTTT. Its translation is CASSQSTFTGELFF.

J is TRBJ2-5 and V is TRBV6-2 or TRBV6-3, with D tentatively TRBD1 (6 bases). The CDR3 contains 12 residues. Germline V lookup: CDR1 MNHEY, CDR2 SVGEGT. Trimming left V 7 bases short and J 4 bases short, with 10 bases between. This CDR3 reads CASKSRGETQYF. The CDR3 DNA sequence: TGTGCCAGCAAATCCAGGGGAGAGACCCAGTACTTC.

The V and J genes are TRBV12-3 or TRBV12-4 and TRBJ2-7; possible D gene TRBD2, 5 bases. V was pared by 7 bases and J by 7 bases, with 23 bases between. There are 15 residues in the CDR3. The CDR3 nucleotides are TGTGCCAGCAATAATAGCGAGAGGCCGGAACGGGAGCAGTACTTC. The encoded protein is CASNNSERPEREQYF.

For this clonotype: One end of the junction is discordant with germline, which a read error may explain. The V and J genes are TRBV6-1 and TRBJ1-2; a weak D match, TRBD1 (5 bases). CDR1 and CDR2 from the germline V gene are MNHNS and SASEGT. The length of the CDR3 is 15 residues. The chain's CDR3 is CASSPGPTGVYGHTF. The CDR3, as DNA: TGTGCCAGCAGTCCGGGACCGACCGGGGTCTATGGCCACACCTTC.

In this sample, this clonotype turned up many times. This chain links TRBV27 with TRBJ1-2, with D possibly matching TRBD1 (5 bases). The CDR3 extends over 13 amino acids. Between the trimmed V and J ends, which lost 9 bases and 6 bases, there was a span of 17 bases. Germline V gene data show CDR1 as MNHEY and CDR2 as SMNVEV (reference sequence). The CDR3: CASGPGTTHGYTF. In DNA, the CDR3 is TGTGCCAGTGGACCAGGGACTACGCATGGCTACACCTTC.

In its sample, this clonotype was seen many times. The rearrangement uses TRBV27 and TRBJ2-2; the D gene is possibly TRBD1 (6 bases). This CDR3 region has 15 residues. The germline CDR1 and CDR2 sequences are MNHEY and SMNVEV (reference sequence). V was shortened by 6 bases and J by 4 bases, with 15 bases between the two germline ends. The CDR3 is CASSSRGVRTGELFF. The DNA for the CDR3 is TGTGCCAGCAGCTCCAGGGGTGTACGCACCGGGGAGCTGTTTTTT.

The chain recombines TRBV2 with TRBJ2-4; TRBD1 agrees at 9 bases. Trimming cost V 8 bases and J 2 bases; bases outside gene matches: 7. The CDR3 sequence is 15 residues long. Germline CDR1 SNHLY, CDR2 FYNNEI. Here the CDR3 DNA reads TGTGCCAGCGGTGCGGGGACAGGGACCAAAAACATTCAGTACTTC. Its translation is CASGAGTGTKNIQYF.

There are many counts of this clonotype. The V gene is TRBV2, the J gene TRBJ2-7; no firm D call. The CDR3 covers 14 residues. The germline CDR1 and CDR2 sequences are SNHLY and FYNNEI. The CDR3 reads CVTAGRHPADEQYF. The CDR3 region has the DNA TGTGTCACAGCAGGCCGGCACCCCGCGGACGAGCAGTACTTC.

Regarding this clonotype: A much larger clone sits a single nucleotide away, making a read error possible. This chain uses TRBV7-2 with TRBJ1-5, with D hard to call. This CDR3 spans 19 amino acids. Germline V lookup: CDR1 SGHTA, CDR2 FQGNSA. The CDR3 DNA follows: TGTGCCAGCAGCTTAGGGGTGGTCGCGGGTATTATGAGCAATCAGCCCCCGCATTTT. Translating gives CASSLGVVAGIMSNQPPHF.

This clonotype showed up many times. The CDR3 sequence: CASSLGRIYEQYF. The CDR3 region has the DNA TGTGCCAGCAGTTTGGGTAGGATCTACGAGCAGTACTTC. J is TRBJ2-7 and V is TRBV27; D gene uncertain. Trimming stripped 3 bases from V and 3 bases from J, with 9 bases between. There are 13 residues in the CDR3. Germline V gene sequence: CDR1 MNHEY, CDR2 SMNVEV (reference sequence).

Details on this clonotype: This may be a read error: a much more frequent sequence differs by one nucleotide. The chain couples TRBV20-1 to TRBJ2-7; D not resolved. Germline V gene sequence: CDR1 DFQATT, CDR2 SNEGSKA (reference sequence). This CDR3 region has 14 residues. The CDR3 protein is CCARVRKRSYEQYF. CDR3 DNA: TGCTGTGCTAGAGTCCGGAAACGATCCTACGAGCAGTACTTC.

This clonotype was seen more than once but under ten times. The rearrangement links TRBV6-5 to TRBJ2-1; D is unclear. V lost 2 bases and J lost 1, with 9 bases in between. CDR3 length: 15 residues. The germline V gene encodes CDR1 MNHEY and CDR2 SVGAGI. CDR3 sequence (DNA): TGTGCCAGCAGTTACGGGCCGGCATCCTACAATGAGCAGTTCTTC. Its translation: CASSYGPASYNEQFF.

This clonotype was recorded at least ten times. The chain combines TRBV20-1 with TRBJ2-7, with TRBD1 matching over 7 bases. J gave up 2 bases and V 5 bases, and 12 bases lay outside the gene matches. CDR1 is DFQATT, CDR2 SNEGSKA, per germline (reference sequence). This CDR3 has 15 amino acids. CDR3 in DNA: TGCAGTGCTGAGGACCCGGGACAGAGTCCCTACGAGCAGTACTTC. Protein sequence: CSAEDPGQSPYEQYF.

This clonotype was recorded at least ten times. The chain uses TRBV20-1 and TRBJ2-7; 7 nucleotides line up with TRBD1. Germline assignment: CDR1 DFQATT and CDR2 SNEGSKA (reference sequence). CDR3 length: 13 residues. The J segment lost 8 bases and the V segment lost 4 bases, leaving 11 bases of the junction unmatched. The CDR3 region has the DNA TGCAGTGCTAAAAGGGGACAGCGTACGAAGCAGTACTTC. Translated: CSAKRGQRTKQYF.

This sequence joins TRBV6-1 and TRBJ1-5, with TRBD1 matching over 10 bases. The germline gives CDR1 MNHNS, CDR2 SASEGT. The CDR3 is 16 residues long. The J segment lost 1 base and the V segment lost 5 bases, leaving 5 bases of the junction unmatched. CDR3 sequence: CASSPSGQGSNQPQHF. In DNA form, the CDR3 reads TGTGCCAGCAGTCCATCGGGACAGGGGAGCAATCAGCCCCAGCATTTT.

This clonotype was counted a few times. The V gene is TRBV5-1, the J gene TRBJ2-2, with unresolved D. Germline V gene data show CDR1 as SGHRS and CDR2 as YFSETQ. The CDR3 is made up of 15 amino acids. V gave up 0 bases and J gave up 3 bases, with 9 bases separating them. The CDR3 loop is CASSLDNSHTGELFF. The CDR3 coding sequence is TGCGCCAGCAGCTTGGATAACAGCCACACCGGGGAGCTGTTTTTT.

This clonotype was recorded many times. This chain uses TRBV28 with TRBJ2-6; tentative D call: TRBD2 (5 bases). CDR3 length: 16 residues. Germline assignment: CDR1 MDHEN and CDR2 SYDVKM. Trimming removed 4 bases at V and 4 bases at J, with 14 bases between. CDR3: CASSSPTGTGANVLTF. CDR3 DNA sequence: TGTGCCAGCAGTTCCCCGACGGGAACGGGGGCCAACGTCCTGACTTTC.

Many counts were recorded for this clonotype. The V and J genes are TRBV5-1 and TRBJ2-1, with 8 bases that match TRBD2. V trimming: 5 bases; J trimming: 1 base; junction bases outside the gene matches: 2. There are 14 residues in the CDR3. Germline V CDR1 and CDR2: SGHRS, YFSETQ. The CDR3 loop reads CASRSGSSYNEQFF. CDR3 sequence (DNA): TGCGCCAGCAGGAGCGGGAGTTCCTACAATGAGCAGTTCTTC. Complete variable domain (other parts from reference TRBV5-1 and TRBJ2-1): KAGVTQTPRYLIKTRGQQVTLSCSPISGHRSVSWYQQTPGQGLQFLFEYFSETQRNKGNFPGRFSGRQFSNSRSEMNVSTLELGDSALYLCASRSGSSYNEQFFGPGTRLTVL.

The table lists this clonotype with many counts. The chain carries TRBV7-6 and TRBJ1-6; 10 bases are a match to TRBD1. The CDR3 is made up of 17 amino acids. J lost 7 bases, V lost 1 base, and 7 bases had no gene match. Germline V gene data show CDR1 as SGHVS and CDR2 as FNYEAQ. The CDR3 DNA is TGTGCCAGCAGCTTAGGGGACAGGGGACTGCGGAATTCACCCCTCCACTTT. Translating it yields CASSLGDRGLRNSPLHF.

This clonotype was seen repeatedly, ten times or more. V usage is TRBV27 and J usage is TRBJ1-3; weak D call: TRBD1 (5 bases). The CDR3 totals 17 residues. The V and J ends lost 2 bases and 1 base respectively, with 15 bases between them. CDR1 MNHEY and CDR2 SMNVEV come from the germline V gene (reference sequence). The CDR3 is CASSLEGPYQSGNTIYF. The CDR3 DNA reads TGTGCCAGCAGTTTAGAGGGGCCTTACCAATCTGGAAACACCATATATTTT.

This clonotype was detected ten times or more. This chain joins TRBV2 and TRBJ2-7, with 7 positions matching TRBD2. Trimming removed 6 bases from V and 0 bases from J; junction bases left unmatched: 5. From germline, CDR1 is SNHLY and CDR2 FYNNEI. The CDR3 has 14 residues. Here the CDR3 reads CASRTSSSSYEQYF. The DNA for the CDR3 is TGTGCCAGCAGGACTAGCTCCAGCTCCTACGAGCAGTACTTC.